This T cell receptor beta chain emerged from a study of T cells after posttransplantation cyclophosphamide. General study findings and limits: After PTCy, TRB diversity resembled that of CNI/methotrexate controls. Later blood repertoires were often dominated by clones from the donor CD8+ memory compartment. Tissue-infiltrating T cells from skin or gut overlapped little with blood T cells.

Remarks on this clone: No antigen is known for it.

V gave up 5 bases and J gave up 2 bases, with 10 bases separating them. Germline lookup yields CDR1 MNHEY and CDR2 SVGAGI. The CDR3 extends over 13 amino acids. Clones were sequenced by immunoSEQ multiplex PCR, and TCRdb holds only the in-frame ones, with some missing. The sample contains about 16,000 clones, 85% of which appear only once. Methotrexate plus calcineurin inhibitor accompanied controls' myeloablative marrow transplants; sampling was 1 year later. Material: PBMCs, obtained after allogeneic stem cell transplant with calcineurin inhibitor and methotrexate. This receptor was taken from a female patient between 18 and 30 years old who received an allogeneic stem cell transplant from an unrelated donor, was CMV-positive, and had acute and chronic GVHD. The graft donor may have contributed some T cells. The chain couples TRBV6-5 to TRBJ2-7; maybe TRBD2 (6 bases). CDR3 coding DNA: TGTGCCAGCAGTGGGGACTTAACCTACGAGCAGTACTTC. Amino acids: CASSGDLTYEQYF.